These 9 T cell receptor beta chains originate from one sample sequenced in a study of T cells in Graves' hyperthyroidism and ophthalmopathy. Authors of the study amplified TCR beta CDR3 regions from RNA transcripts. A set of HTBI primers served as the primers for a first-round RT-PCR of the TCR CDR3. TCRdb processed the multiplex PCR reads anew with MiXCR; each CDR3 protein has one entry. The data hold around 350,000 distinct CDR3 sequences, with about 14% observed a single time. Sequencing was carried out using blood. The origin of the receptors is a woman under 40 with Graves' ophthalmopathy.

This clonotype was recorded many times. This chain joins TRBV9 and TRBJ2-7; perhaps D is TRBD1 or TRBD2 (5 bases each). Germline V gives CDR1 SGDLS, CDR2 YYNGEE. V lost 2 bases, J lost 5 bases, and 11 bases lay in between. The CDR3 runs 13 residues. CDR3 DNA: TGTGCCAGCAGCGTGGGACCGAAGGACGAGCAGTACTTC. It specifies CASSVGPKDEQYF. The whole variable domain, remainder taken from reference TRBV9 and TRBJ2-7, is DSGVTQTPKHLITATGQRVTLRCSPRSGDLSVYWYQQSLDQGLQFLIQYYNGEERAKGNILERFSAQQFPDLHSELNLSSLELGDSALYFCASSVGPKDEQYFGPGTRLTVT.

The gene calls are TRBV9 and TRBJ1-1, with D perhaps matching TRBD1 (5 bases). The CDR3 has 12 amino acids. Germline V gene lookup returns CDR1 SGDLS and CDR2 YYNGEE. Trimming pared 3 bases from V and 4 bases from J, leaving 7 bases between. As DNA, the CDR3 is TGTGCCAGCAGCGGGGGCGGCACTGAAGCTTTCTTT. Protein product: CASSGGGTEAFF.

At least ten counts were recorded for this clonotype. The J gene is TRBJ2-2, the V gene TRBV3-1; 9 nucleotides match TRBD2. CDR3 length equals 16 residues. The V segment lost 0 bases and the J segment 8 bases; nucleotides outside the gene matches: 7. From germline, CDR1 is LGHDT and CDR2 YNNKEL (reference sequence). The CDR3 loop is CASSQEALAGLGELFF. The CDR3 DNA reads TGTGCCAGCAGCCAAGAGGCCCTAGCGGGGCTTGGGGAGCTGTTTTTT.

This clonotype was seen a handful of times. The CDR3 loop is CASSAGPNTGELFF. The CDR3 coding sequence is TGTGCCAGCAGCGCGGGACCGAACACCGGGGAGCTGTTTTTT. The rearrangement uses TRBV9 and TRBJ2-2; D may match TRBD1 or TRBD2 (5 bases each). V lost 3 bases to trimming and J lost 0 bases, with 6 bases between them. The CDR3 is 14 amino acids. CDR1 and CDR2 (germline): SGDLS, YYNGEE.

This clonotype occurred a few times. This chain links TRBV4-1 with TRBJ2-5; D uncertain. CDR1 is MGHRA and CDR2 is YSYEKL in the germline V gene. V shed 1 base and J shed 4 bases, with 10 bases lying between them. The CDR3 has 14 amino acids. CDR3 sequence reads: CASSQGGPGETQYF. The DNA of the CDR3 is TGCGCCAGCAGCCAAGGAGGACCCGGAGAGACCCAGTACTTC.

This clonotype has a handful of counts. The CDR3 protein is CSARDPGYSNQPQHF. The CDR3 coding sequence is TGCAGTGCTAGAGATCCTGGTTATAGCAATCAGCCCCAGCATTTT. The rearrangement uses TRBV20-1 and TRBJ1-5; no definite D call. In germline, CDR1 is DFQATT, CDR2 SNEGSKA (reference sequence). This CDR3 comprises 15 residues. V shed 0 bases and J shed 0 bases, with 9 bases lying between them.

As regards this clonotype: Given a much more abundant clone one base away, this may be a read error. The CDR3 does not close with the conserved phenylalanine or tryptophan, likely indicating a read error. The rearrangement links TRBV12-3 or TRBV12-4 to TRBJ1-5, with 7 positions matching TRBD1. This CDR3 spans 17 amino acids. Germline trimming cut 4 bases from V and 3 bases from J; bases unmatched to any gene: 12. This CDR3 is CASSSPTGRPPNQPQHS. The CDR3 DNA sequence: TGTGCCAGCAGTTCGCCGACAGGGCGTCCTCCCAATCAGCCCCAGCATTCT.

This clonotype was observed many times. The chain couples TRBV20-1 to TRBJ2-3, with a possible D match to TRBD2 (7 bases). CDR1 is DFQATT and CDR2 is SNEGSKA in the germline V gene (reference sequence). The V gene lost 6 bases and the J gene lost 1 base, with 17 bases spanning the gap. The CDR3 covers 15 residues. In DNA form, the CDR3 reads TGCAGTGCCCCCCTTCGGGGGGCGGGCACAGATACGCAGTATTTT. Its translation is CSAPLRGAGTDTQYF.

This chain links TRBV3-1 with TRBJ1-2; 7 bases match TRBD1. This CDR3 has 14 amino acids. J gave up 4 bases and V 6 bases, and 8 bases lay outside the gene matches. Germline V lookup: CDR1 LGHDT, CDR2 YNNKEL (reference sequence). In DNA, the CDR3 is TGTGCCAGCAGTCGACAGGGTGTGGGCTATGGCTACACCTTC. Protein sequence: CASSRQGVGYGYTF.